The clone carrying this T cell receptor (beta chain) was recorded once. This entry comes from a study of blood T cell repertoires in COVID-19. Study overall: Whether acute or convalescent, the COVID-19 samples came from the United States, Italy and Spain.

Original handling: How many nucleated cells were present was estimated from reference gene primer amplification. Repertoires were generated with immunoSEQ multiplex PCR, while TCRdb's copy carries only in-frame clones and drops some. The V and J calls and clone size are taken from that table; D and trimming were inferred from the DNA. In the table there are 500,000 or so clones, roughly 90% of which are singletons. The study assigned cohorts using participant-reported clinical history. Germline CDR1 and CDR2: DFQATT and SNEGSKA (reference sequence). The CDR3 totals 11 residues. Trimming cost V 6 bases and J 6 bases, with 11 bases left between them.

The clonotype comes from a woman younger than 35 who had recovered from COVID-19. The sequencing sample was made of PBMCs or T cells enriched from blood (not recorded which). This chain connects TRBV20-1 to TRBJ1-2, with TRBD1 as a possible D gene (6 bases). The CDR3 is CSAWDKHGYTF. The CDR3, as DNA: TGCAGTGCCTGGGACAAACATGGCTACACCTTC.